This T cell receptor beta chain stems from a study of human T cells and chemical hapten exposure. Time point in this sample: patch test 3, about 24 weeks after DPC sensitization. Treatment reported: therapeutic diphenylcyclopropenone sensitization with weekly scalp DPC. TCRdb re-analysed the RACE reads in MiXCR, keeping a single row per CDR3 protein. The sample records 30,000 or so distinct CDR3 sequences, around 6% being singletons. The germline CDR1 and CDR2 sequences are SNHLY and FYNNEI. V lost 8 bases and J 3 bases, leaving 13 bases between the germline ends. This CDR3 spans 14 amino acids. There are many counts of this clonotype.

This chain links TRBV2 with TRBJ2-2; D may be TRBD2 (5 bases). Here the sequenced sample was whole blood, taken in connection with sensitization to the hapten diphenylcyclopropenone (DPC). The source is a man aged 30 to 45 with alopecia areata. Some clones in this sample may be carry-over from other donors' samples. Here the CDR3 reads CASSGESDTGELFF. The CDR3 DNA is TGTGCCAGCTCTGGGGAGTCGGACACCGGGGAGCTGTTTTTT.